Below are 5 T cell receptor beta chains sequenced from a single sample in a study of cytomegalovirus exposure and HLA in healthy donors. Repertoires were generated with immunoSEQ multiplex PCR, while TCRdb's copy carries only in-frame clones and drops some. Among some 150,000 clones listed, about 83% were seen once. Sequenced sample: PBMCs. All receptors derive from a woman in her twenties or thirties in good health and CMV-seronegative.

This rearrangement joins TRBV7-2 to TRBJ2-5; TRBD1 aligns across 8 bases. Germline loops: CDR1 SGHTA, CDR2 FQGNSA. The length of the CDR3 is 14 residues. V shed 4 bases, J shed 5 bases, and the junction held 6 bases outside the gene matches. The CDR3 region has the DNA TGTGCCAGCAGCTATGGACAGGGACTGGAGACCCAGTACTTC. This encodes CASSYGQGLETQYF.

In this sample, this clone turned up a few times. This chain connects TRBV5-1 to TRBJ2-1; D perhaps matches TRBD1 (6 bases). The CDR3 is 15 amino acids. V lost 8 bases and J 8 bases, leaving 23 bases between the germline ends. Per germline, CDR1 SGHRS and CDR2 YFSETQ. The CDR3 DNA reads TGCGCCAGGGAGTGGGCTCGACAGGAGTGCGATGAGCAGTTCTTC. Translating it yields CAREWARQECDEQFF.

This clone occurred once. The CDR3 reads CASSTPLAGGTYEQYF. CDR3 nucleotide sequence: TGTGCCAGCAGCACCCCCCTAGCGGGGGGAACCTACGAGCAGTACTTC. The V and J genes are TRBV11-2 and TRBJ2-7; TRBD2 matches at 11 bases. CDR1 and CDR2 (germline): SGHAT, FQNNGV. The CDR3 spans 16 residues. V was clipped by 5 bases and J by 2 bases; unmatched bases: 8.

This clone has only one observation. The chain recombines TRBV2 with TRBJ1-4; maybe TRBD1 (5 bases). Germline CDR1 is SNHLY and CDR2 is FYNNEI. V lost 2 bases and J lost 0, with 19 bases in between. The CDR3 sequence is 19 residues long. DNA for the CDR3: TGTGCCAGCAGTGAATTACCCGGGGGGGTGGGGACAACTAATGAAAAACTGTTTTTT. Translating gives CASSELPGGVGTTNEKLFF.

The J gene is TRBJ1-2, the V gene TRBV10-3, with D tentatively TRBD1 (5 bases). CDR1 is ENHRY and CDR2 is SYGVKD in the germline V gene. This CDR3 spans 14 amino acids. Trimming stripped 0 bases from V and 8 bases from J, with 13 bases between. CDR3 nucleotide sequence: TGTGCCATCAGTGAGTCGGAGGGGTTTACAGGCTACACCTTC. It is translated as CAISESEGFTGYTF.